Each of the 28 T cell receptor beta chains below was sequenced from the same sample in a study of T cells in tuberculosis. Assay used: immunoSEQ multiplex PCR; TCRdb lists only in-frame clones, some missing. The table lists under 40,000 clones, roughly 94% of them singletons. Source material: PBMCs. These TCRs come from a donor aged 10 to 29 with latent tuberculosis or without tuberculosis infection.

The chain joins TRBV18 to TRBJ2-7; D call uncertain. V was clipped by 2 bases and J by 2 bases, with 13 bases between them. This CDR3 is 15 amino acids long. Germline CDR1 reads KGHSH; CDR2 reads LQKENI. The CDR3 loop is CASSPGVPSAYEQYF. In DNA, the CDR3 is TGTGCCAGCTCACCAGGCGTTCCGAGCGCCTACGAGCAGTACTTC.

The rearrangement uses TRBV30 and TRBJ1-2; D is uncertain. The CDR3 is 11 residues long. V dropped 2 bases and J dropped 6 bases, with 7 bases sitting between them. The germline V gene has CDR1 GTSNPN and CDR2 SVGIG (reference sequence). CDR3 sequence: CAWSSADGYTF. Here the CDR3 DNA reads TGTGCCTGGAGTAGTGCAGATGGCTACACCTTC.

The chain joins TRBV7-2 to TRBJ1-2; 7 nucleotides match TRBD1. The CDR3 is made up of 16 amino acids. Trimming took 2 bases from V and 8 from J; bases not matched to a gene: 14. Germline CDR1 SGHTA, CDR2 FQGNSA. This CDR3 reads CASSLRGAYDRDGYTF. The CDR3 DNA follows: TGTGCCAGCAGCTTAAGGGGAGCTTATGACAGGGACGGCTACACCTTC.

The chain is built from TRBV5-1 and TRBJ1-3, with D possibly matching TRBD1 (6 bases). CDR3 size: 16 residues. The germline V gene encodes CDR1 SGHRS and CDR2 YFSETQ. The ends were cut back, 4 bases at V and 0 bases at J, with 14 bases in the middle. CDR3 protein: CASSVTPGVSGNTIYF. In DNA form, the CDR3 reads TGCGCCAGCAGCGTAACCCCAGGGGTCTCTGGAAACACCATATATTTT.

The chain is built from TRBV28 and TRBJ2-7; D perhaps matches TRBD2 (5 bases). The CDR3 runs 14 residues. Germline CDR1 MDHEN, CDR2 SYDVKM. The ends were cut back, 6 bases at V and 6 bases at J, with 18 bases in the middle. CDR3 DNA sequence: TGTGCCAGCAGGGGGAGAGGAGATGCCTCCGAGCAGTACTTC. As protein: CASRGRGDASEQYF. The full variable domain, with the rest looked up from reference TRBV28 and TRBJ2-7, is DVKVTQSSRYLVKRTGEKVFLECVQDMDHENMFWYRQDPGLGLRLIYFSYDVKMKEKGDIPEGYSVSREKKERFSLILESASTNQTSMYLCASRGRGDASEQYFGPGTRLTVT.

V is TRBV18 and J is TRBJ1-1; D remains unclear. The germline CDR1 and CDR2 sequences are KGHSH and LQKENI. This CDR3 is built from 15 residues. The V end lost 2 bases, the J end lost 0 bases, and 10 bases lay between the germline ends. Written as DNA, the CDR3 is TGTGCCAGCTCACCATATCAGGTGATGAACACTGAAGCTTTCTTT. This sequence encodes CASSPYQVMNTEAFF.

The chain is built from TRBV7-2 and TRBJ1-2, with 8 bases fitting TRBD1. J lost 5 bases, V lost 1 base, and 6 bases had no gene match. The CDR3 spans 15 residues. Germline V gene data show CDR1 as SGHTA and CDR2 as FQGNSA. The CDR3 DNA reads as TGTGCCAGCAGCTTAGGGGGCAGGGGGCAATATGGCTACACCTTC. Its protein is CASSLGGRGQYGYTF. The complete variable domain, with remaining parts taken from reference TRBV7-2 and TRBJ1-2, reads GAGVSQSPSNKVTEKGKDVELRCDPISGHTALYWYRQSLGQGLEFLIYFQGNSAPDKSGLPSDRFSAERTGGSVSTLTIQRTQQEDSAVYLCASSLGGRGQYGYTFGSGTRLTVV.

V gene TRBV11-2 combines with J gene TRBJ2-3; 9 bases line up with TRBD2. Trimming took 3 bases from V and 7 from J; bases not matched to a gene: 14. Germline assignment: CDR1 SGHAT and CDR2 FQNNGV. The CDR3 loop spans 17 amino acids. CDR3 coding DNA: TGTGCCAGCAGCTTGGGAAGCGGGAGGCCCACCGGAAATACGCAGTATTTT. Its translation is CASSLGSGRPTGNTQYF.

V usage is TRBV10-1 and J usage is TRBJ2-7; 9 nucleotides align to TRBD2. Germline CDR1 WNHNN, CDR2 SYGVQD (reference sequence). This CDR3 region has 18 residues. Trimming took 4 bases from V and 4 from J; bases not matched to a gene: 17. CDR3 in DNA: TGCGCCAGCAGTGGATGGACTAGCGTTCTCCTACGGCTGTACGAGCAGTACTTC. Translation gives CASSGWTSVLLRLYEQYF.

The chain links TRBV27 to TRBJ2-1, with D perhaps matching TRBD2 (6 bases). V lost 4 bases, J lost 4 bases, and 14 bases lay in between. Germline V gene sequence: CDR1 MNHEY, CDR2 SMNVEV (reference sequence). The CDR3 length is 15 residues. CDR3 nucleotide sequence: TGTGCCAGCAGTTCCCGGGGAGGATTATACAATGAGCAGTTCTTC. It encodes CASSSRGGLYNEQFF.

The count of this clone is one. The V and J genes are TRBV15 and TRBJ2-5, with 13 bases that match TRBD2. J was trimmed by 3 bases and V by 0 bases; bases with no gene match: 1. This CDR3 is 16 amino acids long. CDR1 and CDR2 (germline): LNHNV, YYDKDF (reference sequence). The CDR3 bases are TGTGCCACCAGCAGAGACGGGACTAGCGGGAAAGAGACCCAGTACTTC. The encoded protein is CATSRDGTSGKETQYF.

This sequence joins TRBV15 and TRBJ2-7; possibly TRBD2 for D (5 bases). This CDR3 contains 17 residues. Germline V gene sequence: CDR1 LNHNV, CDR2 YYDKDF (reference sequence). V was pared by 0 bases and J by 2 bases, with 17 bases between. CDR3 sequence (DNA): TGTGCCACCAGCAGAGATTACAGCTCCGGGATAACCTACGAGCAGTACTTC. As protein: CATSRDYSSGITYEQYF.

The chain joins TRBV25-1 to TRBJ1-3; no definite D call. Germline values: CDR1 MGHDK, CDR2 SYGVNS. The V end lost 8 bases, the J end lost 4 bases, and 18 bases lay between the germline ends. CDR3 size: 15 residues. The CDR3 coding sequence is TGTGCCAGCGGAGTCACATCCTACTCGGGAAACACCATATATTTT. It is translated as CASGVTSYSGNTIYF.

The V and J genes are TRBV28 and TRBJ1-2; D gene unclear. Trimming stripped 3 bases from V and 7 bases from J, with 9 bases between. The CDR3 is made up of 12 amino acids. Germline V gene sequence: CDR1 MDHEN, CDR2 SYDVKM. CDR3 DNA sequence: TGTGCCAGCAGTTTGCAGGCCGGTGGCTACACCTTC. Its translation: CASSLQAGGYTF.

The chain is built from TRBV7-8 and TRBJ2-7; 10 bases align to TRBD2. The CDR3 has 15 amino acids. Germline V gene sequence: CDR1 SGHVS, CDR2 FQNEAQ. V lost 5 bases, J lost 0 bases, and 4 bases stayed unmatched. The CDR3 region has the DNA TGTGCCAGCAGCCAGGGACTAGCGCGCTCCTACGAGCAGTACTTC. Translated, it gives CASSQGLARSYEQYF.

The chain joins TRBV2 to TRBJ2-1; D may be TRBD2 (5 bases). Germline CDR1 is SNHLY and CDR2 is FYNNEI. The V and J ends lost 5 bases and 7 bases respectively, with 12 bases between them. This CDR3 has 13 amino acids. The CDR3 spells CASSPGIQNEQFF. The CDR3, as DNA: TGTGCCAGCAGTCCCGGGATCCAAAATGAGCAGTTCTTC.

The chain links TRBV4-2 to TRBJ1-3, with unresolved D. In germline, CDR1 is LGHNA, CDR2 YNFKEQ. V was trimmed by 0 bases and J by 3 bases, leaving 12 bases between them. This CDR3 spans 16 amino acids. The CDR3 is CASSQDRTNNGNTIYF. The CDR3 bases are TGTGCCAGCAGCCAAGACAGAACGAATAATGGAAACACCATATATTTT.

The chain links TRBV15 to TRBJ2-1; 9 nucleotides align to TRBD1. Germline V gives CDR1 LNHNV, CDR2 YYDKDF (reference sequence). The CDR3 runs to 14 residues. V was clipped by 7 bases and J by 3 bases; unmatched bases: 4. CDR3 nucleotides: TGTGCCACCACCGCGGACAGGGGCTACAATGAGCAGTTCTTC. Amino acid sequence: CATTADRGYNEQFF.

The CDR3: CASSYRGMGLYEQYF. CDR3 nucleotide sequence: TGTGCCAGCAGTTACAGGGGTATGGGTCTGTACGAGCAGTACTTC. This chain links TRBV6-5 with TRBJ2-7, with D possibly matching TRBD1 (5 bases). The CDR3 sequence is 15 residues long. Deletions cut 2 bases from V and 4 bases from J, with 15 bases between. CDR1 is MNHEY and CDR2 is SVGAGI in the germline V gene.

In nucleotides, the CDR3 is TGTGCCAGCAGCTCCCAGGACAGGGCAGATCTATTCTACGAGCAGTACTTC. This sequence encodes CASSSQDRADLFYEQYF. The chain carries TRBV7-9 and TRBJ2-7, with TRBD1 identical over 8 bases. The CDR3 is 17 residues long. Trimming cost V 4 bases and J 3 bases; bases outside gene matches: 14. Germline CDR1 reads SEHNR; CDR2 reads FQNEAQ (reference sequence).

V gene TRBV7-9 combines with J gene TRBJ2-3; D might be TRBD1 (6 bases). Germline loops: CDR1 SEHNR, CDR2 FQNEAQ (reference sequence). The CDR3 runs 16 residues. V was shortened by 3 bases and J by 2 bases, with 15 bases between the two germline ends. Here the CDR3 DNA reads TGTGCCAGCAGCTTGGTGACAGGTCCATACACAGATACGCAGTATTTT. This gives the protein CASSLVTGPYTDTQYF.

The rearrangement joins TRBV7-8 to TRBJ2-7, with no clear D. V gave up 2 bases and J gave up 0 bases, with 8 bases separating them. The CDR3 runs to 14 residues. The V gene's germline CDR1 is SGHVS and CDR2 FQNEAQ. CDR3 region: CASSLRRSSYEQYF. The CDR3 DNA follows: TGTGCCAGCAGCTTAAGAAGGAGCTCCTACGAGCAGTACTTC.

The rearrangement links TRBV28 to TRBJ2-1; 13 nucleotides agree with TRBD2. Looked up from germline, CDR1 is MDHEN and CDR2 is SYDVKM. The CDR3 loop spans 19 amino acids. With V trimmed by 1 base and J by 8 bases, 14 bases remained unmatched. CDR3 residues: CASSLLIPGLAGVGDEQFF. The CDR3 DNA follows: TGTGCCAGCAGTTTATTGATTCCAGGACTAGCGGGAGTGGGGGATGAGCAGTTCTTC.

The chain couples TRBV6-1 to TRBJ1-1; the match to TRBD1 covers 8 bases. V trimming: 11 bases; J trimming: 0 bases; junction bases outside the gene matches: 11. The CDR3 sequence is 15 residues long. Germline assignment: CDR1 MNHNS and CDR2 SASEGT. The CDR3 DNA reads TGTGCCGGCTCCCGGGACAGGAGTGTGAACACTGAAGCTTTCTTT. It translates to CAGSRDRSVNTEAFF.

Of note for this clone: One end of the junction varies from germline; a read error may be responsible. V gene TRBV27 combines with J gene TRBJ2-7; 11 nucleotides line up with TRBD2. The CDR3 totals 14 residues. Germline lookup yields CDR1 MNHEY and CDR2 SMNVEV (reference sequence). CDR3 protein: CASSLGTSGTKLDF. CDR3 coding DNA: TGTGCCAGCAGTTTAGGGACTAGCGGTACGAAGCTGGACTTC.

The CDR3 DNA is TGCGCCAGCAGCTTGTACAATGCCTACGAGCAGTACTTC. Amino acids: CASSLYNAYEQYF. This chain uses TRBV5-1 with TRBJ2-7; D unresolved. Germline CDR1 and CDR2: SGHRS and YFSETQ. The CDR3 extends over 13 amino acids. Trimming took 1 base from V and 2 from J, leaving 7 bases between them.

The chain recombines TRBV12-5 with TRBJ2-1; 9 bases align to TRBD2. The CDR3 sequence is 18 residues long. J gave up 0 bases and V 0 bases, and 6 bases lay outside the gene matches. Per germline, CDR1 LGHNT and CDR2 FRNRAP. CDR3 amino acids: CASGLVRREGNSYNEQFF. For the CDR3, the DNA is TGTGCTAGTGGTTTGGTTCGGCGGGAGGGAAACTCCTACAATGAGCAGTTCTTC.

This clone has a handful of counts. The identical CDR3 is also encoded by other nucleotide sequences in the sample. This sequence joins TRBV7-9 and TRBJ2-1, with TRBD2 matching over 10 bases. The CDR3 extends over 16 amino acids. After removal of 2 bases from V and 2 bases from J, the junction contained 3 bases not matched to a gene. Germline V gene sequence: CDR1 SEHNR, CDR2 FQNEAQ (reference sequence). CDR3 sequence reads: CASSLSLAGAYNEQFF. CDR3 nucleotides: TGTGCCAGCAGCTTATCCCTAGCGGGGGCCTACAATGAGCAGTTCTTC. The full variable domain, in which reference TRBV7-9 and TRBJ2-1 provide the parts outside the CDR3, is DTGVSQNPRHKITKRGQNVTFRCDPISEHNRLYWYRQTLGQGPEFLTYFQNEAQLEKSRLLSDRFSAERPKGSFSTLEIQRTEQGDSAMYLCASSLSLAGAYNEQFFGPGTRLTVL.